This TCR beta chain is from a study of blood T cell repertoires in COVID-19. Trimming took off 6 bases at V and 3 bases at J, with 17 bases between the two ends. Germline values: CDR1 KGHSH, CDR2 LQKENI. This CDR3 has 15 residues. Produced via immunoSEQ multiplex PCR; TCRdb's table is partial and in-frame only. The sample has 150,000 to 200,000 clones, about 85% seen once. The V gene is TRBV18, the J gene TRBJ1-1, with D possibly being TRBD1 (5 bases). The TCR sequence derives from a woman aged 70 to 79 with COVID-19, enrolled during active disease. The sequencing sample was made of peripheral blood. CDR3 sequence: CASSPLIGRDTEAFF. DNA for the CDR3: TGTGCCAGCTCGCCTCTAATAGGCAGGGACACTGAAGCTTTCTTT. The variable domain in full, completed from reference TRBV18 and TRBJ1-1, reads NAGVMQNPRHLVRRRGQEARLRCSPMKGHSHVYWYRQLPEEGLKFMVYLQKENIIDESGMPKERFSAEFPKEGPSILRIQQVVRGDSAAYFCASSPLIGRDTEAFFGQGTRLTVV.